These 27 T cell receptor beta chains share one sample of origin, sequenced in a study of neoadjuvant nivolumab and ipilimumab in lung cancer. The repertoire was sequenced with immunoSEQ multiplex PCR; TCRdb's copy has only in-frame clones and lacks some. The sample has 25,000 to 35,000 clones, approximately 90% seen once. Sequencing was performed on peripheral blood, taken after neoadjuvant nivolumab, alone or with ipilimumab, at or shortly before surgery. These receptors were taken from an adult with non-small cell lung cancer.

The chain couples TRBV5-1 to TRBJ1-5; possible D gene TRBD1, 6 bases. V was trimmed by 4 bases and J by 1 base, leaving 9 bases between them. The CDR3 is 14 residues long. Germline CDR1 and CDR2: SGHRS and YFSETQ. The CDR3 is CASSLGTSNQPQHF. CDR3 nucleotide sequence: TGCGCCAGCAGCCTCGGGACAAGCAATCAGCCCCAGCATTTT.

CDR3 sequence reads: CASTSRGNSQETQYF. The DNA for the CDR3 is TGCGCCAGCACCAGCAGGGGCAACAGTCAAGAGACCCAGTACTTC. The chain joins TRBV5-1 to TRBJ2-5; D possibly corresponds to TRBD1 (6 bases). Germline V gene sequence: CDR1 SGHRS, CDR2 YFSETQ. Trimming removed 6 bases from V and 2 bases from J, with 17 bases in between. The length of the CDR3 is 15 residues.

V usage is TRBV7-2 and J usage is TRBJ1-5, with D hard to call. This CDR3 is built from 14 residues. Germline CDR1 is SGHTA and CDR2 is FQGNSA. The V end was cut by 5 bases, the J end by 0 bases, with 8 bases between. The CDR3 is CASSQTYSNQPQHF. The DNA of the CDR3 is TGTGCCAGCAGCCAAACCTATAGCAATCAGCCCCAGCATTTT.

CDR3 DNA sequence: TGCGCCAGCAGCTTGGCCGGGGGGTTGAGGGATGAAAAACTGTTTTTT. Translated, it gives CASSLAGGLRDEKLFF. This chain uses TRBV5-1 with TRBJ1-4; weak D call: TRBD1 (5 bases). The germline V and J ends were trimmed by 0 bases and 6 bases, with 15 bases remaining between them. Germline V CDR1 and CDR2: SGHRS, YFSETQ. The CDR3 sequence is 16 residues long.

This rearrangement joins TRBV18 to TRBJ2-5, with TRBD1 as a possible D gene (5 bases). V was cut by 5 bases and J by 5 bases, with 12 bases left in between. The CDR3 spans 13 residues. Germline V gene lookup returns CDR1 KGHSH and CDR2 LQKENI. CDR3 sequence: CASSVRGDETQYF. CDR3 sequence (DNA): TGTGCCAGCTCAGTAAGGGGCGATGAGACCCAGTACTTC.

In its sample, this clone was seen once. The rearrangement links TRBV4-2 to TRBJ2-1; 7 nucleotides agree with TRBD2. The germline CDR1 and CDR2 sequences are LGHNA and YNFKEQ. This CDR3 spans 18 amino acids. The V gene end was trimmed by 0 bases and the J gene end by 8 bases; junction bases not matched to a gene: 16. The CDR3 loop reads CASSQDLPTSTLFYEQFF. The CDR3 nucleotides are TGTGCCAGCAGCCAAGATCTTCCGACTAGCACCCTTTTCTATGAGCAGTTCTTC.

The CDR3 coding sequence is TGCGCCAGCAGCCAAGCGGGGGGCCATACCATCGCGACCCAGTACTTC. Its protein is CASSQAGGHTIATQYF. The chain combines TRBV4-3 with TRBJ2-5, with a weak D call TRBD2 (7 bases). The germline V gene has CDR1 LGHNA and CDR2 YSLEER. The CDR3 has 16 residues. The V end was cut by 1 base, the J end by 7 bases, with 19 bases between.

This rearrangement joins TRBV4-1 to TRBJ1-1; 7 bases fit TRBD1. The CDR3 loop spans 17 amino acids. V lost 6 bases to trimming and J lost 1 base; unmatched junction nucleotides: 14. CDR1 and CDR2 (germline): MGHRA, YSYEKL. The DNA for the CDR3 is TGCGCCAGCAGTGAACACCCCTCCGGGACAGCGAACACTGAAGCTTTCTTT. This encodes CASSEHPSGTANTEAFF.

In DNA form, the CDR3 reads TGCGCCAGCAGCCCGGAACGGGGAGGGAGCGATGAGCAGTTCTTC. This sequence encodes CASSPERGGSDEQFF. This chain joins TRBV5-1 and TRBJ2-1; TRBD2 matches at 7 bases. CDR1 is SGHRS, CDR2 YFSETQ, per germline. The trim removed 4 bases at V and 8 bases at J, leaving 12 bases unmatched. The CDR3 loop spans 15 amino acids.

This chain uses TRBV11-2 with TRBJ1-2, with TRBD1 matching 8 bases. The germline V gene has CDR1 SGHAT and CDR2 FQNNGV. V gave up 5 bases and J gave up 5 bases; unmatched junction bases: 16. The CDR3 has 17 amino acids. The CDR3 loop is CASSPDREGGLGYGYTF. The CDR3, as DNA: TGTGCCAGCAGCCCGGACAGGGAAGGAGGCCTTGGATATGGCTACACCTTC.

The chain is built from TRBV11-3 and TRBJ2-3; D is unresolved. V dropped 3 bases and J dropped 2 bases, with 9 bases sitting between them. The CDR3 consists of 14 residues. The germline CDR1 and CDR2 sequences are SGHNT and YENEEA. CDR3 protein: CASSLRHTTDTQYF. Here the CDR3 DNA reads TGTGCCAGCAGCTTGAGACATACCACAGATACGCAGTATTTT.

In DNA, the CDR3 is TGTGCCATCAGCGCGGGGGGAAAGGAGGAGCCCCAGCATTTT. Its translation: CAISAGGKEEPQHF. The chain employs TRBV10-3 and TRBJ1-5, with D possibly TRBD1 on 5 matching bases. This CDR3 is built from 14 residues. V was cut by 6 bases and J by 8 bases, with 17 bases left in between. Germline lookup yields CDR1 ENHRY and CDR2 SYGVKD.

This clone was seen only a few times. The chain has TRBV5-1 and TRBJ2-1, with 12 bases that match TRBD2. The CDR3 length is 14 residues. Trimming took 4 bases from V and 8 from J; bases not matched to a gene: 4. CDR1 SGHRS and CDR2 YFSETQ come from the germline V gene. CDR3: CASSPSGGAHEQFF. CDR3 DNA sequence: TGCGCCAGCAGCCCTAGCGGGGGGGCTCATGAGCAGTTCTTC.

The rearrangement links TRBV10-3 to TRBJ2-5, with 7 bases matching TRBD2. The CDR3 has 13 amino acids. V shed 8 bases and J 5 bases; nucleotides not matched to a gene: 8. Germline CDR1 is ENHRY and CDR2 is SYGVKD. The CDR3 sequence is CAIAPSGVETQYF. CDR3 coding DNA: TGTGCCATCGCCCCAAGCGGGGTCGAGACCCAGTACTTC.

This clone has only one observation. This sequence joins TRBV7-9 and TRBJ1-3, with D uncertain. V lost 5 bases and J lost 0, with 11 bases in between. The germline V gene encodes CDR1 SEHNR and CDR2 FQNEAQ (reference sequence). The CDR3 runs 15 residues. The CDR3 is CASSTRTDSGNTIYF. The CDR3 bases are TGTGCCAGCAGCACCCGGACGGACTCTGGAAACACCATATATTTT.

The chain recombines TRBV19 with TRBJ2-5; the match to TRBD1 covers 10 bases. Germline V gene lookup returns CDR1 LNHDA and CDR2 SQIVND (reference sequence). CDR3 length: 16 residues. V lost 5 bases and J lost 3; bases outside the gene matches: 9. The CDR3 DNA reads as TGTGCCAGTAGTCCTTACTGGGGACAGGGGAAAGAGACCCAGTACTTC. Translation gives CASSPYWGQGKETQYF.

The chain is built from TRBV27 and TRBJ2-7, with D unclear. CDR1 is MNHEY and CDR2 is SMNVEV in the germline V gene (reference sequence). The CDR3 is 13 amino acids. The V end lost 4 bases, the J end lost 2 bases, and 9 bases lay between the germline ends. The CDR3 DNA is TGTGCCAGCAGTTCCCCCCCTACCTACGAGCAGTACTTC. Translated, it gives CASSSPPTYEQYF.

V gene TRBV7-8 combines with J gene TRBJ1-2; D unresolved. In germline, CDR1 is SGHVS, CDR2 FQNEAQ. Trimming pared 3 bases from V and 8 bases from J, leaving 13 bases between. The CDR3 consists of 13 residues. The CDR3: CASSFGGREGYTF. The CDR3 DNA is TGTGCCAGCAGCTTCGGAGGGAGGGAGGGCTACACCTTC.

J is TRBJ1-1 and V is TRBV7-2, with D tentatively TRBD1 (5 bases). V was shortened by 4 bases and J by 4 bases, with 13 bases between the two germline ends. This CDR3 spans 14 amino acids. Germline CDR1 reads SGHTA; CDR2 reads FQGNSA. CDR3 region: CASSSQGRSTEAFF. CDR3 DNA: TGTGCCAGCAGCTCGCAGGGAAGAAGCACTGAAGCTTTCTTT.

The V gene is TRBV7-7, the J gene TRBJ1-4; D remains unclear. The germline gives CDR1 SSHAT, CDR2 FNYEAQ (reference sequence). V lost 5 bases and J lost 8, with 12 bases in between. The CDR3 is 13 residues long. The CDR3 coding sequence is TGTGCCAGCAGCCAGGATCTGGGAGAAAAACTGTTTTTT. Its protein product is CASSQDLGEKLFF.

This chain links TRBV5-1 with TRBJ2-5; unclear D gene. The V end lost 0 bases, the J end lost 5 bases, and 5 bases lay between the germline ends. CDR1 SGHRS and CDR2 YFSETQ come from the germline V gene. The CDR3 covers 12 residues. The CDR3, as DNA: TGCGCCAGCAGCTTGGCCGATGAGACCCAGTACTTC. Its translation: CASSLADETQYF.

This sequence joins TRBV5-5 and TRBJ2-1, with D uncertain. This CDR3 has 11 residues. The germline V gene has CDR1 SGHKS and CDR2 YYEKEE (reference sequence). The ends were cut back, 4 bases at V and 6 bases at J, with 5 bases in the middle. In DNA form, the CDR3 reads TGTGCCAGCAGCCGGTCCAATGAGCAGTTCTTC. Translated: CASSRSNEQFF.

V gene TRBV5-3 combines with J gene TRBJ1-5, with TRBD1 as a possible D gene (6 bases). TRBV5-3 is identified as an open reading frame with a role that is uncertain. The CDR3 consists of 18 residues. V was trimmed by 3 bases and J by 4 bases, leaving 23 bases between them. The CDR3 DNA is TGTGCCAGAAGCTACCCACCGGGACACCTCCAGGCAAATCAGCCCCAGCATTTT. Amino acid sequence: CARSYPPGHLQANQPQHF.

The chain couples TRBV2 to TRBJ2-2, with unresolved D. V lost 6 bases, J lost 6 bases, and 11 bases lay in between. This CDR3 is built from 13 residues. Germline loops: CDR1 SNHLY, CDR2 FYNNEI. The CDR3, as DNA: TGTGCCAGCAGCCCCTCAGGACCCGGGGAGCTGTTTTTT. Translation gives CASSPSGPGELFF.

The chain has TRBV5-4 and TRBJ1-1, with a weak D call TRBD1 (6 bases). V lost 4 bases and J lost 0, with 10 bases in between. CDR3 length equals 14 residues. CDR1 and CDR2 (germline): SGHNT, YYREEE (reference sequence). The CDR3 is CASSLQGMNTEAFF. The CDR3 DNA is TGTGCCAGCAGCCTGCAGGGGATGAACACTGAAGCTTTCTTT.

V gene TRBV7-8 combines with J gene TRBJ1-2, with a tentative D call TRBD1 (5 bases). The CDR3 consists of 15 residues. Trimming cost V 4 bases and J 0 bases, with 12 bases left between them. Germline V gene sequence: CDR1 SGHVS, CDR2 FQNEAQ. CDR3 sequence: CASSSQALANYGYTF. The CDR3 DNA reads TGTGCCAGCAGCTCACAGGCACTAGCTAACTATGGCTACACCTTC. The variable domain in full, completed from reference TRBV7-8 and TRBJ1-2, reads GAGVSQSPRYKVAKRGQDVALRCDPISGHVSLFWYQQALGQGPEFLTYFQNEAQLDKSGLPSDRFFAERPEGSVSTLKIQRTQQEDSAVYLCASSSQALANYGYTFGSGTRLTVV.

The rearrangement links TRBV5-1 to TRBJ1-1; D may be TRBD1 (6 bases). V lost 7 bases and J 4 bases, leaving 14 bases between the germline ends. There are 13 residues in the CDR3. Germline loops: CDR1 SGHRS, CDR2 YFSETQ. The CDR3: CASRTRGGTEAFF. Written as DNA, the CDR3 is TGCGCCAGCCGAACCAGGGGTGGCACTGAAGCTTTCTTT.